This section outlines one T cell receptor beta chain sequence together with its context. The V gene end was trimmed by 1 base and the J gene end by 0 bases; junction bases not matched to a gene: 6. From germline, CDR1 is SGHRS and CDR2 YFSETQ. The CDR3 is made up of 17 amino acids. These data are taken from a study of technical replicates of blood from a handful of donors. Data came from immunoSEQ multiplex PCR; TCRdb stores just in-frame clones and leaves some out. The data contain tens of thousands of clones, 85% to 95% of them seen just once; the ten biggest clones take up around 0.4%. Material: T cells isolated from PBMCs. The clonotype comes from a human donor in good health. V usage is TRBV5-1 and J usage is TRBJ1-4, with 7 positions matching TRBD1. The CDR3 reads CASSLTSGTATNEKLFF. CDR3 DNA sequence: TGCGCCAGCAGCTTGACGTCGGGGACAGCAACTAATGAAAAACTGTTTTTT.